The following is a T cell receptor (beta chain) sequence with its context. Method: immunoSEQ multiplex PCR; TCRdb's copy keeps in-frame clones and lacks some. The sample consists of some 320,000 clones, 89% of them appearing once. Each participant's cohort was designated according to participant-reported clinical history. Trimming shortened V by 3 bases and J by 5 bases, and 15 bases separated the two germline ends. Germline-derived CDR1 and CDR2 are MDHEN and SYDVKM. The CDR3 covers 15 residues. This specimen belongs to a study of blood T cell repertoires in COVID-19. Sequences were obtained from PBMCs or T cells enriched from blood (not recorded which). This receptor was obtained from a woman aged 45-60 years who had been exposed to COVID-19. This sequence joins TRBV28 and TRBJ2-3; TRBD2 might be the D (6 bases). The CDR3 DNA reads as TGTGCCAGCAGTTTGTGGGCGGGATCGGGAGATACGCAGTATTTT. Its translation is CASSLWAGSGDTQYF.